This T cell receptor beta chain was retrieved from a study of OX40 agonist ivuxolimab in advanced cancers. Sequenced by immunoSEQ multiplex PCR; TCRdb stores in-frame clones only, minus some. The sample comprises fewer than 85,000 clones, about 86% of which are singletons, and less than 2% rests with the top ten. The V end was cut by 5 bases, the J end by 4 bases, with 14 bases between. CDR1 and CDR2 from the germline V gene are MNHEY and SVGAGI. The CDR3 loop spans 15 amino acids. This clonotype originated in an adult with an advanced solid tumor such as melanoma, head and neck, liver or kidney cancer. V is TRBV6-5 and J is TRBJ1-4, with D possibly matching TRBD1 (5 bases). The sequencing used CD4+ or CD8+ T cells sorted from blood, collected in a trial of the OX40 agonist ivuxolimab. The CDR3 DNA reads TGTGCCAGCAGTACACAGGATGGTGGTAATGAAAAACTGTTTTTT. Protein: CASSTQDGGNEKLFF.